These 18 T cell receptor beta chains came from one sample sequenced in a study of T cell responses to AZD1222 COVID-19 vaccine. Clones were sequenced by immunoSEQ multiplex PCR, and TCRdb holds only the in-frame ones, with some missing. The sample lists some 90,000 clones; 70% to 90% were seen once. The sample was peripheral blood, taken on day 0 of AZD1222 vaccination. The receptors come from an adult in good health.

The chain employs TRBV4-3 and TRBJ2-7, with D hard to call. Trimming left V 3 bases short and J 3 bases short, with 12 bases between. Germline assignment: CDR1 LGHNA and CDR2 YSLEER. This CDR3 region has 14 residues. The CDR3 DNA follows: TGCGCCAGCAGCCAGGCCCTAGTGGGCTACGAGCAGTACTTC. This codes for CASSQALVGYEQYF.

The V gene is TRBV7-9, the J gene TRBJ1-4, with D unresolved. This CDR3 has 15 residues. Looked up from germline, CDR1 is SEHNR and CDR2 is FQNEAQ (reference sequence). Trimming took 6 bases from V and 7 from J, leaving 18 bases between them. CDR3 sequence reads: CASSPGSAGREKLFF. The CDR3 DNA is TGTGCCAGCAGTCCGGGATCGGCCGGGCGTGAAAAACTGTTTTTT.

DNA of the CDR3: TGTGCCAGTAGGCGACAGGGGGCGGAGAATGAAAAACTGTTTTTT. This codes for CASRRQGAENEKLFF. This rearrangement joins TRBV19 to TRBJ1-4, with 10 positions matching TRBD1. The CDR3 has 15 amino acids. Germline V lookup: CDR1 LNHDA, CDR2 SQIVND (reference sequence). V was pared by 6 bases and J by 5 bases, with 6 bases of the junction left unmatched. Variable domain in full (rest from reference TRBV19 and TRBJ1-4): DGGITQSPKYLFRKEGQNVTLSCEQNLNHDAMYWYRQDPGQGLRLIYYSQIVNDFQKGDIAEGYSVSREKKESFPLTVTSAQKNPTAFYLCASRRQGAENEKLFFGSGTQLSVL.

The gene calls are TRBV7-9 and TRBJ2-6; D gene uncertain. The CDR3 spans 15 residues. The germline V gene encodes CDR1 SEHNR and CDR2 FQNEAQ (reference sequence). With 2 bases removed from V and 0 bases from J, the gap between germline ends came to 5 bases. The CDR3 sequence: CASSLSRSGANVLTF. In nucleotides, the CDR3 is TGTGCCAGCAGCTTATCCCGCTCTGGGGCCAACGTCCTGACTTTC.

The chain recombines TRBV4-3 with TRBJ1-3; D unclear. The CDR3 is 15 residues long. Trimming left V 0 bases short and J 4 bases short, with 10 bases between. Germline V gene sequence: CDR1 LGHNA, CDR2 YSLEER. The CDR3 here is CASSQDWSKGNTIYF. The DNA for the CDR3 is TGCGCCAGCAGCCAAGATTGGAGCAAGGGAAACACCATATATTTT.

The chain couples TRBV5-6 to TRBJ1-2; perhaps TRBD1 as D (5 bases). Trimming left V 5 bases short and J 2 bases short, with 19 bases between. The germline gives CDR1 SGHDT, CDR2 YYEEEE. The CDR3 runs to 16 residues. The CDR3: CASRTRGPGTNYGYTF. The CDR3 DNA is TGTGCCAGCAGAACTAGGGGACCGGGTACAAACTATGGCTACACCTTC.

The V and J genes are TRBV24-1 and TRBJ2-1; D perhaps matches TRBD2 (5 bases). Trimming left V 2 bases short and J 2 bases short, with 12 bases between. The CDR3 is 16 residues long. Germline V lookup: CDR1 KGHDR, CDR2 SFDVKD. The CDR3 DNA sequence: TGTGCCACCAGTGATTCTGGCGGGTTCGCCTACAATGAGCAGTTCTTC. Protein product: CATSDSGGFAYNEQFF.

The chain joins TRBV11-3 to TRBJ2-1, with 7 bases fitting TRBD2. The ends lost 4 bases at V and 6 bases at J; junction bases unmatched: 6. This CDR3 region has 14 residues. Germline V gene sequence: CDR1 SGHNT, CDR2 YENEEA. Here the CDR3 reads CASSSQGGSNEQFF. The CDR3 DNA is TGTGCCAGCAGCTCCCAGGGCGGGAGCAATGAGCAGTTCTTC.

This clone was picked up one time. This chain links TRBV28 with TRBJ2-7; D perhaps matches TRBD1 (6 bases). Trimming pared 6 bases from V and 3 bases from J, leaving 9 bases between. Germline V gene data show CDR1 as MDHEN and CDR2 as SYDVKM. The CDR3 consists of 12 residues. The CDR3 loop is CASRKQGYEQYF. The CDR3 DNA follows: TGTGCCAGCAGGAAACAGGGCTACGAGCAGTACTTC.

V is TRBV27 and J is TRBJ1-1; D might be TRBD1 (6 bases). The CDR3 runs to 15 residues. The germline V gene encodes CDR1 MNHEY and CDR2 SMNVEV (reference sequence). Trimming stripped 6 bases from V and 4 bases from J, with 18 bases between. The CDR3 protein is CASSIGRQVSTEAFF. As DNA, the CDR3 is TGTGCCAGCAGCATCGGCCGACAGGTGAGCACTGAAGCTTTCTTT.

Written as DNA, the CDR3 is TGTGCCAGCAGCTTGGAGTACCGGGGAGGTGACACTGAAGCTTTCTTT. It encodes CASSLEYRGGDTEAFF. The chain employs TRBV5-8 and TRBJ1-1; D gene unclear. This CDR3 spans 16 amino acids. CDR1 is SGHTS, CDR2 YDEGEE, per germline. V dropped 0 bases and J dropped 3 bases, with 15 bases sitting between them.

The V gene is TRBV18, the J gene TRBJ1-4; no clear D. Germline values: CDR1 KGHSH, CDR2 LQKENI. The CDR3 is 13 residues long. Trimming cost V 7 bases and J 8 bases, with 14 bases left between them. The CDR3 loop reads CASLPGGGEKLFF. CDR3 nucleotides: TGTGCCAGCTTACCGGGAGGAGGCGAAAAACTGTTTTTT.

This clone was found a few times. J is TRBJ2-7 and V is TRBV30; tentative D call: TRBD2 (5 bases). The CDR3 sequence is 11 residues long. CDR1 is GTSNPN, CDR2 SVGIG, per germline (reference sequence). With 3 bases removed from V and 4 bases from J, the gap between germline ends came to 7 bases. The CDR3 region is CAWRRGYEQYF. CDR3 in DNA: TGTGCCTGGAGACGGGGTTACGAGCAGTACTTC.

V gene TRBV5-4 combines with J gene TRBJ2-3, with no clear D. The CDR3 is 16 residues long. Germline V gives CDR1 SGHNT, CDR2 YYREEE (reference sequence). V lost 5 bases, J lost 0 bases, and 16 bases lay in between. CDR3 protein: CASRPSPSSSTDTQYF. CDR3 bases: TGTGCCAGCAGACCGAGCCCCAGTTCTAGCACAGATACGCAGTATTTT.

This rearrangement joins TRBV18 to TRBJ2-7, with D possibly being TRBD2 (6 bases). Germline CDR1 KGHSH, CDR2 LQKENI. Trimming took off 5 bases at V and 0 bases at J, with 11 bases between the two ends. There are 14 residues in the CDR3. Written as DNA, the CDR3 is TGTGCCAGCTCATGGGGTAGCGGCTCCTACGAGCAGTACTTC. It codes for CASSWGSGSYEQYF.

The chain is built from TRBV19 and TRBJ1-5; a weak D match, TRBD1 (6 bases). V was trimmed by 4 bases and J by 4 bases, leaving 23 bases between them. This CDR3 region has 18 residues. Germline CDR1 is LNHDA and CDR2 is SQIVND (reference sequence). CDR3 residues: CASSTLGGPGHPNQPQHF. CDR3 sequence (DNA): TGTGCCAGTAGTACCCTGGGGGGACCGGGACACCCTAATCAGCCCCAGCATTTT.

This chain uses TRBV18 with TRBJ1-4; 11 bases line up with TRBD1. The CDR3 covers 15 residues. Germline V gene sequence: CDR1 KGHSH, CDR2 LQKENI. J lost 13 bases, V lost 6 bases, and 13 bases had no gene match. This chain's CDR3 is CASSLGTGGYEGLFF. CDR3 DNA sequence: TGTGCCAGCTCCCTCGGGACAGGGGGTTACGAGGGACTGTTTTTT.

The chain is built from TRBV9 and TRBJ1-6; perhaps TRBD1 as D (6 bases). Looked up from germline, CDR1 is SGDLS and CDR2 is YYNGEE. The CDR3 spans 14 residues. Trimming stripped 4 bases from V and 6 bases from J, with 11 bases between. The CDR3 coding sequence is TGTGCCAGCAGCTCAGGGACATTTAATTCACCCCTCCACTTT. Translation gives CASSSGTFNSPLHF.